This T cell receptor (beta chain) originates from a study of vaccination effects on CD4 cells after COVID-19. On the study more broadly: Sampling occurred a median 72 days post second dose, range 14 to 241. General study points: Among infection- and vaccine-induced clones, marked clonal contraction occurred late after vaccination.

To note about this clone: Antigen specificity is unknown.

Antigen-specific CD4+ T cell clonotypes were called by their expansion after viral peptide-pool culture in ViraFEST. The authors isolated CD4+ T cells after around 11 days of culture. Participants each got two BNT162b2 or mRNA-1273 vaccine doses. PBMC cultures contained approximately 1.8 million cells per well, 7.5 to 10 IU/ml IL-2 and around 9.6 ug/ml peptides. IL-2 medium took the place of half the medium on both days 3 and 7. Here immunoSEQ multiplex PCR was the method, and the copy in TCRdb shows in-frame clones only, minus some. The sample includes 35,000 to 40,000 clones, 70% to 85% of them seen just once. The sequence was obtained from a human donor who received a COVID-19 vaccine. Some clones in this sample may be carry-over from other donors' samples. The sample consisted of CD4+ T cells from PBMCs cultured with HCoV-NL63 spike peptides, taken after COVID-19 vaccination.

CDR3 residues: CASSMRGRETEAFF. Here the CDR3 DNA reads TGTGCCAGTAGTATGAGGGGGAGAGAGACTGAAGCTTTCTTT. This chain uses TRBV19 with TRBJ1-1; a weak D match, TRBD1 (6 bases). CDR3 length: 14 residues. CDR1 is LNHDA, CDR2 SQIVND, per germline (reference sequence). V was pared by 3 bases and J by 5 bases, with 13 bases between.